This T cell receptor beta chain was identified during a study of T cells expressing NK-cell markers. The CDR3 has 15 amino acids. Germline V gene lookup returns CDR1 SGHDT and CDR2 YYEEEE. TCRdb re-analyzed the 5' RACE reads; it lists each CDR3 protein once, without DNA. The sample shows about 150,000 distinct CDR3 sequences, and over 20% sits with its ten largest clones. The TCR sequence derives from a man aged 18 to 69 in good health. The rearrangement links TRBV5-6 to TRBJ2-7; TCRdb's D call, TRBD1, is unchecked because there is no DNA. The sequenced material came from blood T cells: a sorted CD56 or NKG2C T cell subset, CD4+ or CD8+ T cells, or bulk PBMC T cells (not recorded which). The CDR3 reads CASTPRGRSPYEQYF.